Listed below are T cell receptor beta chains from one sample, sequenced in a study of T cell responses to AZD1222 COVID-19 vaccine. The table came from immunoSEQ multiplex PCR; TCRdb's copy has only in-frame clones and leaves some out. This sample yields more than 110,000 clones, of which around 88% are seen a single time; about 3.5% belongs to the top ten. The sample here was peripheral blood, taken on day 0 of AZD1222 vaccination. These receptors all come from an adult in good health. Both conserved end residues are part of each CDR3. Fields, in order: D gene, J gene, clone size, V gene, CDR3 protein, CDR3 DNA. D genes are given only for firm matches. Size tells how often a clone was seen (once, few, many) or the class of an expanded clone, and some rows leave it out.

D: NA
J: TRBJ2-7
size: few
V: TRBV6-6
CDR3: CASSRLGKSYEQYF
DNA: TGTGCCAGCAGCAGACTAGGCAAATCCTACGAGCAGTACTTC

D: TRBD2
J: TRBJ2-6
size: medium-sized
V: TRBV6-1
CDR3: CASSETGGTGANVLTF
DNA: TGTGCCAGCAGTGAAACGGGGGGAACTGGGGCCAACGTCCTGACTTTC

D: NA
J: TRBJ1-1
size: NA
V: TRBV10-3
CDR3: CAISDRDDGEAFF
DNA: TGTGCCATCAGTGACCGGGATGACGGTGAAGCTTTCTTT

D: NA
J: TRBJ2-1
size: NA
V: TRBV10-3
CDR3: CASGRGGDEQFF
DNA: TGTGCTTCCGGGCGCGGAGGCGATGAGCAGTTCTTC

D: NA
J: TRBJ1-1
size: NA
V: TRBV7-3
CDR3: CASSLQWDTEAFF
DNA: TGTGCCAGCAGCCTACAGTGGGACACTGAAGCTTTCTTT

D: NA
J: TRBJ1-4
size: NA
V: TRBV10-1
CDR3: CASISPGGGNEKLFF
DNA: TGCGCCAGCATCAGCCCGGGGGGAGGGAATGAAAAACTGTTTTTT

D: NA
J: TRBJ1-3
size: once
V: TRBV18
CDR3: CASSPSSSSSGNTIYF
DNA: TGTGCCAGCTCACCATCATCATCGAGCTCTGGAAACACCATATATTTT

D: NA
J: TRBJ1-6
size: NA
V: TRBV2
CDR3: CASSEVGAGNSPLHF
DNA: TGTGCCAGCAGTGAAGTAGGGGCTGGTAATTCACCCCTCCACTTT

D: NA
J: TRBJ2-3
size: medium-sized
V: TRBV7-2
CDR3: CASSFWTTRDTQYF
DNA: TGTGCCAGCAGCTTCTGGACGACGAGAGATACGCAGTATTTT

D: TRBD1
J: TRBJ2-5
size: NA
V: TRBV5-1
CDR3: CASSPDRGETQYF
DNA: TGCGCCAGCAGCCCGGACAGGGGTGAGACCCAGTACTTC

D: NA
J: TRBJ1-3
size: NA
V: TRBV12-5
CDR3: CASGFSAYGSSGNTIYF
DNA: TGTGCTAGTGGTTTTTCGGCCTACGGTTCTTCTGGAAACACCATATATTTT

D: TRBD1
J: TRBJ1-1
size: NA
V: TRBV3-1/TRBV3-2
CDR3: CASSLQGAHTEAFF
DNA: TGTGCCAGCAGCCTACAGGGGGCACACACTGAAGCTTTCTTT

D: NA
J: TRBJ2-1
size: NA
V: TRBV11-1
CDR3: CASSPPTEYNEQFF
DNA: TGTGCCAGCAGCCCACCGACCGAGTACAATGAGCAGTTCTTC

D: TRBD2
J: TRBJ2-1
size: few
V: TRBV7-2
CDR3: CASSVLAGGSYEQFF
DNA: TGTGCCAGCAGCGTTCTAGCGGGAGGTAGCTATGAGCAGTTCTTC

D: NA
J: TRBJ1-1
size: NA
V: TRBV30
CDR3: CAWNGRSNQAFF
DNA: TGTGCCTGGAACGGCAGGTCAAATCAGGCTTTCTTT

D: TRBD2
J: TRBJ2-1
size: once
V: TRBV28
CDR3: CASSFQGLASDNEQFF
DNA: TGTGCCAGCAGTTTCCAGGGACTAGCGTCCGACAATGAGCAGTTCTTC

D: TRBD1
J: TRBJ2-5
size: NA
V: TRBV5-1
CDR3: CASSSGQGQETQYF
DNA: TGCGCCAGCAGCTCCGGACAGGGTCAAGAGACCCAGTACTTC

D: NA
J: TRBJ1-1
size: NA
V: TRBV9
CDR3: CASSVGELNTEAFF
DNA: TGTGCCAGCAGCGTGGGCGAATTGAACACTGAAGCTTTCTTT

D: NA
J: TRBJ1-4
size: NA
V: TRBV7-9
CDR3: CASSLALRGRGKLFF
DNA: TGTGCCAGCAGCTTAGCTCTCAGGGGAAGAGGTAAACTGTTTTTT

D: TRBD2
J: TRBJ2-1
size: NA
V: TRBV6-4
CDR3: CASSDERRESYNEQFF
DNA: TGTGCCAGCAGTGACGAAAGGCGGGAGTCCTACAATGAGCAGTTCTTC

D: TRBD2
J: TRBJ2-5
size: NA
V: TRBV6-5
CDR3: CASTFLAADQETQYF
DNA: TGTGCCAGCACCTTCCTAGCGGCAGACCAAGAGACCCAGTACTTC

D: NA
J: TRBJ1-2
size: NA
V: TRBV20-1
CDR3: CSALVDTGYTF
DNA: TGCAGTGCCCTGGTGGACACTGGCTACACCTTC

D: TRBD2
J: TRBJ2-7
size: NA
V: TRBV7-9
CDR3: CASSPPGLAVYEQYF
DNA: TGTGCCAGCAGCCCGCCGGGACTAGCCGTATACGAGCAGTACTTC

D: NA
J: TRBJ1-1
size: NA
V: TRBV18
CDR3: CASSPRQDDTEAFF
DNA: TGTGCCAGCTCACCGCGACAGGACGACACTGAAGCTTTCTTT

D: NA
J: TRBJ2-3
size: NA
V: TRBV4-3
CDR3: CASSPNRKDTQYF
DNA: TGCGCCAGCAGCCCGAACCGAAAAGATACGCAGTATTTT

D: NA
J: TRBJ1-1
size: NA
V: TRBV29-1
CDR3: CSVWRRLEAFF
DNA: TGCAGCGTCTGGAGGAGGCTTGAAGCTTTCTTT

D: NA
J: TRBJ1-1
size: NA
V: TRBV3-1/TRBV3-2
CDR3: CASSQIRGGGNTEAFF
DNA: TGTGCCAGCAGCCAAATCAGGGGAGGGGGAAACACTGAAGCTTTCTTT

D: TRBD2
J: TRBJ2-3
size: NA
V: TRBV7-3
CDR3: CASSLTGTSGVNTQYF
DNA: TGTGCCAGCAGCTTAACCGGGACTAGCGGGGTGAATACGCAGTATTTT

D: TRBD2
J: TRBJ2-7
size: NA
V: TRBV30
CDR3: CAWSPYGLAGVWQYF
DNA: TGTGCCTGGAGCCCATATGGACTAGCGGGAGTTTGGCAGTACTTC

D: TRBD2
J: TRBJ2-7
size: NA
V: TRBV28
CDR3: CASRTSGPEDEQYF
DNA: TGTGCCAGCAGGACTAGCGGGCCTGAGGACGAGCAGTACTTC

D: NA
J: TRBJ1-5
size: few
V: TRBV7-9
CDR3: CASSPWDINQPQHF
DNA: TGTGCCAGCAGCCCGTGGGACATAAATCAGCCCCAGCATTTT

D: NA
J: TRBJ1-2
size: NA
V: TRBV25-1
CDR3: CASSDWYGYTF
DNA: TGTGCCAGCAGTGACTGGTATGGCTACACCTTC

D: TRBD2
J: TRBJ2-7
size: NA
V: TRBV28
CDR3: CASSLTRTSSLQYF
DNA: TGTGCCAGCAGTTTGACTCGGACTAGCTCTCTTCAGTACTTC

D: TRBD1
J: TRBJ2-1
size: NA
V: TRBV12-3/TRBV12-4
CDR3: CASSQDRGVMQFF
DNA: TGTGCCAGCAGTCAGGACAGGGGAGTTATGCAGTTCTTC

D: NA
J: TRBJ2-1
size: NA
V: TRBV14
CDR3: CASSLLDTRGEQFF
DNA: TGTGCCAGCAGCCTCCTTGACACGAGGGGTGAGCAGTTCTTC

D: NA
J: TRBJ1-1
size: NA
V: TRBV19
CDR3: CASSLGFMNTEAFF
DNA: TGTGCCAGTAGTCTCGGCTTCATGAACACTGAAGCTTTCTTT

D: NA
J: TRBJ1-2
size: NA
V: TRBV7-9
CDR3: CASSLSLGGIDGYTF
DNA: TGTGCCAGCAGCTTATCCCTCGGCGGAATAGATGGCTACACCTTC

D: TRBD2
J: TRBJ2-1
size: NA
V: TRBV19
CDR3: CASSIDSGRGDEQFF
DNA: TGTGCCAGTAGTATAGATAGCGGGAGGGGCGATGAGCAGTTCTTC

D: TRBD1
J: TRBJ1-2
size: NA
V: TRBV5-5
CDR3: CASSLVRGLNYGYTF
DNA: TGTGCCAGCAGCTTGGTCAGGGGGCTTAACTATGGCTACACCTTC

D: NA
J: TRBJ1-6
size: NA
V: TRBV3-1/TRBV3-2
CDR3: CASSSNTANSPLHF
DNA: TGTGCCAGCAGTTCTAACACGGCAAATTCACCCCTCCACTTT

D: NA
J: TRBJ2-2
size: NA
V: TRBV7-7
CDR3: CASSEGGTNTGELFF
DNA: TGTGCCAGCAGCGAAGGGGGTACGAACACCGGGGAGCTGTTTTTT

D: TRBD1
J: TRBJ2-7
size: NA
V: TRBV5-6
CDR3: CASSGDRGPFGEQYF
DNA: TGTGCCAGCAGTGGGGACAGGGGGCCCTTTGGCGAGCAGTACTTC

D: TRBD1
J: TRBJ1-1
size: once
V: TRBV5-4
CDR3: CASSILDRVGTEAFF
DNA: TGTGCCAGCAGCATACTTGACAGGGTCGGGACTGAAGCTTTCTTT

D: NA
J: TRBJ1-2
size: few
V: TRBV2
CDR3: CASSQRTNYGYTF
DNA: TGTGCCAGCAGCCAGAGAACTAACTATGGCTACACCTTC

D: NA
J: TRBJ2-1
size: NA
V: TRBV9
CDR3: CASSVAGDEFGGSYNEQFF
DNA: TGTGCCAGCAGCGTAGCGGGGGACGAATTCGGGGGATCGTACAATGAGCAGTTCTTC

D: NA
J: TRBJ2-1
size: NA
V: TRBV9
CDR3: CASSVTRDSEQFF
DNA: TGTGCCAGCAGCGTAACCCGAGACAGTGAGCAGTTCTTC

D: TRBD2
J: TRBJ2-3
size: NA
V: TRBV9
CDR3: CASSVTSVSTDTQYF
DNA: TGTGCCAGCAGCGTCACTAGCGTGAGCACAGATACGCAGTATTTT

D: NA
J: TRBJ2-1
size: NA
V: TRBV19
CDR3: CASRARGASDNEQFF
DNA: TGTGCCAGTAGGGCACGGGGGGCTTCGGACAATGAGCAGTTCTTC

D: NA
J: TRBJ1-1
size: NA
V: TRBV6-5
CDR3: CASSEGEVGYTEAFF
DNA: TGTGCCAGCTCAGAGGGGGAGGTGGGGTACACTGAAGCTTTCTTT

D: TRBD1
J: TRBJ2-3
size: NA
V: TRBV10-3
CDR3: CAISGRGPSDTQYF
DNA: TGTGCCATCAGTGGCAGGGGGCCATCAGATACGCAGTATTTT

D: TRBD2
J: TRBJ2-1
size: NA
V: TRBV6-5
CDR3: CASSLLAGSEYEQFF
DNA: TGTGCCAGCAGCCTACTAGCGGGAAGTGAGTATGAGCAGTTCTTC

D: NA
J: TRBJ1-1
size: NA
V: TRBV3-1/TRBV3-2
CDR3: CASSQQGRTEAFF
DNA: TGTGCCAGCAGCCAACAGGGGAGAACTGAAGCTTTCTTT

D: NA
J: TRBJ2-5
size: NA
V: TRBV7-3
CDR3: CASSPGQLSSTQYF
DNA: TGTGCCAGCAGCCCAGGACAGCTATCGTCGACCCAGTACTTC